This entry lists 5 T cell receptor beta chains sequenced from one sample in a study of cytomegalovirus exposure and HLA in healthy donors. PCR was performed using 60 Vbeta and 13 Jbeta primers. Profiled with immunoSEQ multiplex PCR; TCRdb holds only in-frame clones, not every one. The table has some 130,000 clones, over 70% seen once. Source material: PBMCs. The origin of the receptors is a young man in good health and CMV-seronegative.

The chain uses TRBV30 and TRBJ1-2; 7 bases match TRBD1. Losses at the gene ends were 4 bases for V and 7 bases for J; bases not matched to a gene: 6. This CDR3 comprises 12 residues. The germline V gene encodes CDR1 GTSNPN and CDR2 SVGIG (reference sequence). The CDR3 loop is CAWTPGGSGYTF. CDR3 nucleotide sequence: TGTGCCTGGACCCCAGGGGGATCTGGCTACACCTTC.

This clone was seen only a few times. The gene calls are TRBV10-2 and TRBJ1-5; 9 positions agree with TRBD1. Trimming at V came to 9 bases and at J to 4 bases, leaving 1 base not matched to a gene. This CDR3 has 12 amino acids. Germline V gene lookup returns CDR1 WSHSY and CDR2 SAAADI. The DNA for the CDR3 is TGCGCCAGTGGGACAGGGAATCAGCCCCAGCATTTT. Residues: CASGTGNQPQHF.

V usage is TRBV7-8 and J usage is TRBJ2-1; maybe TRBD1 (6 bases). Trimming shortened V by 1 base and J by 7 bases, and 8 bases separated the two germline ends. The CDR3 runs to 13 residues. Germline V gene data show CDR1 as SGHVS and CDR2 as FQNEAQ. The CDR3 region is CASSLDRDNEQFF. As DNA, the CDR3 is TGTGCCAGCAGCTTAGACAGGGATAATGAGCAGTTCTTC.

J is TRBJ2-7 and V is TRBV7-2, with 9 bases lining up with TRBD2. The CDR3 runs to 16 residues. CDR1 and CDR2 (germline): SGHTA, FQGNSA. The V gene end was trimmed by 1 base and the J gene end by 2 bases; junction bases not matched to a gene: 6. The CDR3 here is CASSLGASGNPYEQYF. Here the CDR3 DNA reads TGTGCCAGCAGCTTAGGGGCTAGCGGGAATCCCTACGAGCAGTACTTC.

The chain combines TRBV11-2 with TRBJ2-2; D unresolved. Per germline, CDR1 SGHAT and CDR2 FQNNGV. The CDR3 runs to 13 residues. Trimming stripped 1 base from V and 6 bases from J, with 6 bases between. In DNA form, the CDR3 reads TGTGCCAGCAGCTTAGCCTTATCCGGGGAGCTGTTTTTT. Translated: CASSLALSGELFF.